The entry below gives a single T cell receptor (beta chain) sequence along with its context. Its antigen is undetermined. The CDR3 contains 15 residues. V shed 2 bases and J shed 0 bases, with 8 bases lying between them. The germline gives CDR1 MRHNA, CDR2 SNTAGT. This record comes from a study of cytomegalovirus exposure and HLA in healthy donors. The overall study: An earlier analysis identified 117 million unique TCR beta sequences in some 170 million T cells. General study points: Another analysis was done later, and it associated roughly 15,000 TCR beta sequences with HLA alleles at 0.05 false discovery rate. Trimming of TCR beta V- and J-genes showed a link, identified in a later analysis, to a missense DCLRE1C variant.

Vbeta (60) and Jbeta (13) primers were used in the PCR. Here immunoSEQ multiplex PCR was the method, and the copy in TCRdb shows in-frame clones only, minus some. This table holds more than 95,000 clones, more than 75% found once. Sequencing used PBMCs. The chain recombines TRBV6-4 with TRBJ2-1, with TRBD2 as a possible D gene (7 bases). This sequence was found in a woman aged 18-29 years in good health and CMV-seropositive. The CDR3 DNA reads TGTGCCAGCAGTGACCGGGGGGCCTCCTACAATGAGCAGTTCTTC. Protein product: CASSDRGASYNEQFF.